The TCR beta chain described here comes from a study of blood T cell repertoires in COVID-19. Study-wide context: There were acute and convalescent COVID-19 samples, and they came from the United States, Italy and Spain. Sources were T cells, B-cell-depleted T cells, or PBMCs; the material itself was cDNA or gDNA.

The trim removed 4 bases at V and 7 bases at J, leaving 6 bases unmatched. The CDR3 has 13 amino acids. Germline V gives CDR1 SQVTM, CDR2 ANQGSEA. In the original analysis: Counts of nucleated cells, estimated from reference gene primer amplification, were obtained. This table comes from immunoSEQ multiplex PCR, and its TCRdb copy is limited to in-frame clones, with some not included. The DNA gave D and trimming, while V, J and clone size come from that table. Of 150,000 or so clones in the sample, roughly 89% are singletons; the top ten hold under 0.6%. The sequenced sample consisted of peripheral blood. This clonotype was obtained from a man in his forties or fifties with acute or convalescent COVID-19. V and J are TRBV29-1 and TRBJ1-4, with TRBD1 identical over 7 bases. The CDR3 region has the DNA TGCAGCGTTGTACGTCAGGGGGGTGAAAAACTGTTTTTT. Its protein product is CSVVRQGGEKLFF. Filled out from reference TRBV29-1 and TRBJ1-4, the complete variable domain reads SAVISQKPSRDICQRGTSLTIQCQVDSQVTMMFWYRQQPGQSLTLIATANQGSEATYESGFVIDKFPISRPNLTFSTLTVSNMSPEDSSIYLCSVVRQGGEKLFFGSGTQLSVL.